These 16 T cell receptor beta chains came from one sample sequenced in a study of a mutant IDH1 vaccine in newly diagnosed glioma. TCRdb keeps only in-frame clones here, not all; method: immunoSEQ multiplex PCR. The table includes about 77,000 clones, approximately 85% detected once. These receptors' targets are unknown. Time point noted: week 23, last vaccination. Each dose of the vaccine consisted of 300 ug of mutant IDH1 20-mer peptide, with topical imiquimod. Here the sequenced sample was PBMCs, taken from a glioma patient whose treatment included an IDH1 peptide vaccine. These receptors all stem from a woman aged 45-65 years with glioma.

The rearrangement links TRBV6-5 to TRBJ1-5, with D unresolved. Germline CDR1 and CDR2: MNHEY and SVGAGI. The CDR3 totals 11 residues. V lost 5 bases to trimming and J lost 9 bases, with 8 bases between them. CDR3 coding DNA: TGTGCCAGCAGTCCGGATCGGCCCCAGCATTTT. Translating gives CASSPDRPQHF.

V gene TRBV27 combines with J gene TRBJ1-3; D might be TRBD1 (5 bases). Germline V gene sequence: CDR1 MNHEY, CDR2 SMNVEV (reference sequence). CDR3 size: 13 residues. V shed 4 bases and J shed 3 bases, with 7 bases lying between them. CDR3 nucleotide sequence: TGTGCCAGCAGTTCAGGGTTTGGAAACACCATATATTTT. Translated, it gives CASSSGFGNTIYF.

This chain uses TRBV13 with TRBJ2-3, with 13 bases fitting TRBD2. CDR3 length equals 17 residues. Germline CDR1 is PRHDT and CDR2 is FYEKMQ (reference sequence). Trimming removed 4 bases from V and 4 bases from J; junction bases left unmatched: 8. The CDR3 loop reads CASSSRWTSGSADTQYF. The DNA of the CDR3 is TGTGCCAGCAGCTCGAGATGGACTAGCGGGAGTGCAGATACGCAGTATTTT.

The chain is built from TRBV6-1 and TRBJ2-7; 10 nucleotides align to TRBD2. V gave up 1 base and J gave up 2 bases; unmatched junction bases: 2. From germline, CDR1 is MNHNS and CDR2 SASEGT. The CDR3 runs to 15 residues. CDR3 in DNA: TGTGCCAGCAGTGAAGGACTAGCGGGTACCTACGAGCAGTACTTC. It codes for CASSEGLAGTYEQYF.

The table lists this clone with a few counts. This chain joins TRBV7-6 and TRBJ2-1, with D maybe TRBD2 (6 bases). Trimming took off 5 bases at V and 9 bases at J, with 17 bases between the two ends. The length of the CDR3 is 14 residues. Per the germline V gene, CDR1 is SGHVS and CDR2 is FNYEAQ. The CDR3 DNA reads TGTGCCAGCAGCCGTTCGGGGGTCCCTCGTGAGCAGTTCTTC. This gives the protein CASSRSGVPREQFF.

Only one count was recorded for this clone. V usage is TRBV7-9 and J usage is TRBJ2-1; the D is unclear. The CDR3 length is 16 residues. Germline V lookup: CDR1 SEHNR, CDR2 FQNEAQ (reference sequence). The ends were cut back, 1 base at V and 0 bases at J, with 10 bases in the middle. Written as DNA, the CDR3 is TGTGCCAGCAGCTTAGGTCGGATGAGCTCCTACAATGAGCAGTTCTTC. It translates to CASSLGRMSSYNEQFF.

This chain uses TRBV7-9 with TRBJ2-7, with D tentatively TRBD2 (6 bases). V gave up 2 bases and J gave up 2 bases, with 13 bases separating them. Germline CDR1 SEHNR, CDR2 FQNEAQ (reference sequence). The length of the CDR3 is 15 residues. CDR3 residues: CASSLTGEPTYEQYF. CDR3 nucleotides: TGTGCCAGCAGCTTAACGGGGGAGCCAACCTACGAGCAGTACTTC.

The rearrangement uses TRBV2 and TRBJ2-6, with 10 bases that match TRBD1. This CDR3 comprises 17 residues. From germline, CDR1 is SNHLY and CDR2 FYNNEI. V lost 6 bases, J lost 2 bases, and 7 bases stayed unmatched. CDR3: CASRDRGLFTGANVLTF. CDR3 DNA: TGTGCCAGCAGAGACAGGGGGCTTTTTACTGGGGCCAACGTCCTGACTTTC.

The chain carries TRBV21-1 and TRBJ2-7; TRBD2 reflects the table's D call only, with no check against the DNA. TRBV21-1 is given as a pseudogene. The CDR3 runs to 10 residues. The CDR3 nucleotides read TGTGCCAGCCCCTCGGACGAGCAGTACTTC. This translates into CASPSDEQYF.

This chain uses TRBV7-9 with TRBJ2-1; possibly TRBD2 for D (5 bases). From germline, CDR1 is SEHNR and CDR2 FQNEAQ (reference sequence). The CDR3 length is 15 residues. V lost 4 bases and J lost 9, with 19 bases in between. CDR3 protein: CASSSRASLDREQFF. CDR3 DNA sequence: TGTGCCAGCAGCTCCCGGGCCTCACTAGACCGTGAGCAGTTCTTC.

V gene TRBV9 combines with J gene TRBJ2-5; 10 bases agree with TRBD2. Trimming removed 3 bases from V and 5 bases from J; junction bases left unmatched: 4. The CDR3 sequence is 14 residues long. Germline V gene lookup returns CDR1 SGDLS and CDR2 YYNGEE. Here the CDR3 reads CASSASGSWETQYF. CDR3 DNA: TGTGCCAGCAGCGCTAGCGGGAGCTGGGAGACCCAGTACTTC.

The chain has TRBV18 and TRBJ2-1, with 8 bases aligning to TRBD2. The J segment lost 3 bases and the V segment lost 4 bases, leaving 5 bases of the junction unmatched. CDR1 KGHSH and CDR2 LQKENI come from the germline V gene. This CDR3 has 15 amino acids. As DNA, the CDR3 is TGTGCCAGCTCACTACGTAGCGGGGACTACAATGAGCAGTTCTTC. Translating gives CASSLRSGDYNEQFF.

The V call is TRBV28, the J call TRBJ1-3, with 10 nucleotides matching TRBD1. Germline CDR1 is MDHEN and CDR2 is SYDVKM. Trimming at V came to 2 bases and at J to 2 bases, leaving 6 bases not matched to a gene. The CDR3 consists of 17 residues. The CDR3 spells CASSLTGQGWAGNTIYF. The CDR3 region has the DNA TGTGCCAGCAGTTTAACGGGACAGGGGTGGGCTGGAAACACCATATATTTT.

The chain couples TRBV19 to TRBJ2-1, with 11 bases matching TRBD2. V dropped 5 bases and J dropped 4; count of bases not matched to a gene: 4. Germline V gene lookup returns CDR1 LNHDA and CDR2 SQIVND (reference sequence). CDR3 length equals 15 residues. The CDR3 is CASSPGTSGYNEQFF. The CDR3 DNA reads TGTGCCAGTAGTCCGGGGACTAGCGGATACAATGAGCAGTTCTTC.

This chain uses TRBV28 with TRBJ1-2; 9 bases map to TRBD1. Trimming cost V 8 bases and J 1 base; bases outside gene matches: 8. The CDR3 runs 15 residues. The V gene's germline CDR1 is MDHEN and CDR2 SYDVKM. As DNA, the CDR3 is TGTGCCAGCCAACAGGGGGCTGAGCGTAACTATGGCTACACCTTC. It encodes CASQQGAERNYGYTF.

V is TRBV4-1 and J is TRBJ1-2; D remains ambiguous. The CDR3 has 14 amino acids. With 0 bases removed from V and 7 bases from J, the gap between germline ends came to 12 bases. CDR1 and CDR2 (germline): MGHRA, YSYEKL. CDR3 sequence reads: CASSQDAGLSGYTF. CDR3 nucleotide sequence: TGCGCCAGCAGCCAAGATGCCGGCCTCTCTGGCTACACCTTC.